A single sample is the source of the 9 T cell receptor beta chains below, sequenced in a study of tumor-infiltrating lymphocytes in oesophageal squamous cell carcinoma. Using its own MiXCR run on the PCR reads, TCRdb lists one record per CDR3 protein. The sample records over 10,000 distinct CDR3 sequences, approximately 45% being singletons. Sample: normal esophageal tissue next to the tumor. Receptors were obtained from a male donor with esophageal squamous cell carcinoma.

The gene calls are TRBV6-2 or TRBV6-3 and TRBJ2-1, with D possibly matching TRBD2 (6 bases). The end of the DNA fits TRBJ2-7 better, so the J call may be wrong. The CDR3 runs to 15 residues. Germline lookup yields CDR1 MNHEY and CDR2 SVGEGT. The CDR3 DNA follows: TGTGCCAGCATAAAAGGGGACTCCAGCTCCTACGAGCAGTACTTC. Encoded protein: CASIKGDSSSYEQYF.

The chain has TRBV10-1 and TRBJ2-1; D not certain. The germline V and J ends were trimmed by 3 bases and 0 bases, with 12 bases remaining between them. The CDR3 spans 16 residues. Germline V gene data show CDR1 as WNHNN and CDR2 as SYGVQD (reference sequence). The CDR3 reads CASSEGPGYSYNEQFF. For the CDR3, the DNA is TGCGCCAGCAGTGAAGGTCCGGGTTACTCCTACAATGAGCAGTTCTTC.

The rearrangement uses TRBV7-2 and TRBJ2-5, with 7 bases matching TRBD1. The end of the DNA aligns better with TRBJ2-1, so the J call may be wrong. CDR1 and CDR2 from the germline V gene are SGHTA and FQGNSA. CDR3 length: 16 residues. The CDR3 DNA is TGTGCCAGCAGCTCGATAGGGACAGTACAGGGAGCTGAGCAGTTCTTC. Translating it yields CASSSIGTVQGAEQFF.

There are many counts of this clonotype. The rearrangement joins TRBV28 to TRBJ2-7, with D perhaps matching TRBD1 or TRBD2 (5 bases each). The CDR3 contains 15 residues. The V gene's germline CDR1 is MDHEN and CDR2 SYDVKM. V lost 6 bases and J lost 2, with 17 bases in between. CDR3 residues: CASSQAWGRAYEQYF. CDR3 DNA sequence: TGTGCCAGCAGCCAAGCATGGGGGAGAGCCTACGAGCAGTACTTC.

The V and J genes are TRBV28 and TRBJ2-5, with D possibly being TRBD2 (6 bases). The CDR3 runs to 12 residues. The germline CDR1 and CDR2 sequences are MDHEN and SYDVKM. V was trimmed by 2 bases and J by 11 bases, leaving 12 bases between them. The DNA of the CDR3 is TGTGCCAGCAGTTTAACTAGCTTTGAGCAGTACTTC. Its translation: CASSLTSFEQYF. The variable domain in full, with the rest retrieved from reference TRBV28 and TRBJ2-5, is DVKVTQSSRYLVKRTGEKVFLECVQDMDHENMFWYRQDPGLGLRLIYFSYDVKMKEKGDIPEGYSVSREKKERFSLILESASTNQTSMYLCASSLTSFEQYFGPGTRLLVL.

A word on this clonotype: One junction end disagrees with the germline gene, perhaps due to a read error. The rearrangement joins TRBV7-6 to TRBJ2-5; possibly TRBD2 for D (6 bases). The germline gives CDR1 SGHVS, CDR2 FNYEAQ. This CDR3 spans 15 amino acids. Here the CDR3 DNA reads TGTGCCAGCAGCTTAGCGGATCGTCCGGGCGGGGAGCTGTATTTT. This sequence encodes CASSLADRPGGELYF.

This clonotype was recorded only once. This chain connects TRBV7-2 to TRBJ2-7; D call uncertain. Germline values: CDR1 SGHTA, CDR2 FQGNSA. Trimming removed 1 base from V and 4 bases from J, with 11 bases in between. The CDR3 totals 14 residues. CDR3 residues: CASSLGPSRYEQYF. The CDR3 DNA is TGTGCCAGCAGCTTAGGCCCTAGTAGGTACGAGCAGTACTTC. The full variable domain, completed using reference TRBV7-2 and TRBJ2-7, is GAGVSQSPSNKVTEKGKDVELRCDPISGHTALYWYRQSLGQGLEFLIYFQGNSAPDKSGLPSDRFSAERTGGSVSTLTIQRTQQEDSAVYLCASSLGPSRYEQYFGPGTRLTVT.

This clonotype was counted only a few times. The chain uses TRBV6-6 and TRBJ2-3, with a weak D call TRBD1 (6 bases). Trimming took off 2 bases at V and 2 bases at J, with 8 bases between the two ends. The CDR3 covers 14 residues. Germline V CDR1 and CDR2: MNHNY, SVGAGI (reference sequence). The CDR3 loop is CASSYGGHTDTQYF. As DNA, the CDR3 is TGTGCCAGCAGTTACGGGGGACACACAGATACGCAGTATTTT.

This clonotype is labeled medium-sized (0.01 to 0.1%). This chain connects TRBV11-2 to TRBJ2-5; D is perhaps TRBD1 (5 bases). Germline V CDR1 and CDR2: SGHAT, FQNNGV. CDR3 size: 14 residues. The V end lost 5 bases, the J end lost 4 bases, and 14 bases lay between the germline ends. The CDR3 spells CASSLGVNGETQYF. The CDR3 nucleotides read TGTGCCAGCAGCCTAGGGGTAAATGGAGAGACCCAGTACTTC.